The present entry profiles one TCR beta chain with its context. The specificity of this receptor is unknown. No much larger clonotype is one base removed from it; base qualities were not supplied. The sample is drawn from a study of technical replicates of blood from a handful of donors (dated by TCRdb to 2016 to 2017). Libraries came from the immunoSEQ multiplex PCR assay. Entries here come from immuneACCESS through TCRdb and include only in-frame sequences with V and J called. Some clones fail to appear in such tables; in the studies checked, an unresolved V gene covers under half of the shortfall, and the cause of the remainder is unknown. The sample includes some 99,000 clones, with 95% observed a single time. 0.2% to 0.25% of the sample is taken by the ten largest. From V the trimming removes 6 bases and from J it removes 8 bases, while the gene matches leave 10 bases of the junction unaccounted for. CDR1 ENHRY and CDR2 SYGVKD are derived from the germline V gene. CDR3 length: 16 amino acids, cysteine to phenylalanine. The retained sequence is limited to the CDR3, 48 bases, with the frame set at the first base.

The V and J genes are TRBV10-3 and TRBJ2-1, with TRBD2 identical over 13 junction bases. Sequencing used T cells isolated from PBMCs. This clonotype originated in a human donor in good health. The nucleotide sequence reads as follows: TGTGCCATCAGCGCACTAGCGGGAGGGCCTATTGATGAGCAGTTCTTC. Translated, this gives CAISALAGGPIDEQFF.